This TCR beta chain was identified in a study of blood T cell repertoires in COVID-19. Across the study: The United States, Italy and Spain supplied acute and convalescent COVID-19 samples. Sources were T cells, B-cell-depleted T cells, or PBMCs; the material itself was cDNA or gDNA.

The CDR3 has 17 residues. V lost 5 bases, J lost 4 bases, and 10 bases stayed unmatched. CDR1 SGHNT and CDR2 YENEEA come from the germline V gene. Authors' data handling: Estimation of nucleated cell counts was performed using reference gene primer amplification. Clones were read by immunoSEQ multiplex PCR, and TCRdb kept only the in-frame ones, dropping some. V and J calls and clone size are copied from that table; D and trimming were computed from the DNA. The sample shows about 100,000 clones, 90% of them seen only once. This clone was counted a single time. The clonotype comes from a man in his forties or fifties with acute or convalescent COVID-19. The sequencing input was peripheral blood. The rearrangement links TRBV11-3 to TRBJ2-5, with TRBD2 matching over 13 bases. The CDR3 sequence is CASSPGIRLAGGETQYF. CDR3 DNA sequence: TGTGCCAGCAGCCCAGGAATCCGACTAGCGGGAGGAGAGACCCAGTACTTC.